This T cell receptor beta chain is from a study of response to subunit inactivated influenza vaccine. The CDR3 is 15 residues long. The V end was cut by 3 bases, the J end by 6 bases, with 18 bases between. Germline CDR1 and CDR2: SGHAT and FQNNGV. This clonotype was seen more than once but under ten times. Antigen unknown. Overall study findings and caveats: Authors suggested each seasonal influenza vaccination recruits few new T cells.

TCRdb reprocessed the RT-PCR reads with MiXCR, giving one entry per CDR3 protein. The profile covers hundreds of thousands of distinct CDR3 sequences, with roughly 14% appearing a single time and 9.5% to 13% taken by the ten largest. This sequence originates from a man aged 45-60 years who received an inactivated influenza vaccine. Sequenced material: PBMCs from blood, taken approximately 13 days after vaccination. The chain combines TRBV11-2 with TRBJ2-7, with D perhaps TRBD1 or TRBD2 (5 bases each). In DNA, the CDR3 is TGTGCCAGCAGCTTGGCTTTCACCATTGGGGGCGAGCAGTACTTC. Protein: CASSLAFTIGGEQYF.